This T cell receptor (beta chain) was profiled in a study of T-cell reconstitution after alpha-beta-depleted transplantation in children (dated by TCRdb to the mid-2010s). Regarding the study in general: Using TCR repertoire profiling, the study quantitatively followed how T-cell immune reconstitution unfolded in children after TCRalphabeta/CD19-depleted allogeneic hematopoietic cell transplantation.

Receptor libraries were prepared by PCR. The run used an Illumina HiSeq 2500. TCR libraries were prepared with molecular barcoding, using unique molecular identifiers to normalize TCRbeta repertoire quantification. TCRdb trimmed public reads at Q25 via fastp, called clones via MiXCR and kept in-frame beta chains. Rows merge per CDR3 protein into single entries with the most common DNA and genes. Recorded for this sample are a few hundred thousand distinct CDR3 sequences; 9% to 12% of them occurred a single time. The leading ten clones occupy 2% to 2.5% of the sample. Per the germline V gene, SGDLS is the CDR1 and YYNGEE is the CDR2. V ends up 4 bases short and J 6 bases short, with an unmatched junction base count of 6. Including cysteine and phenylalanine, the CDR3 has 15 amino acids. Only the CDR3 region is kept as DNA, spanning 45 bases read in frame from base 1. Notes on this clonotype: Its antigen remains undetermined. No base qualities exist here, and no much larger clone lies one base off it.

This receptor chain uses TRBV9 and TRBJ2-2; the junction holds 10 bases that match TRBD2. This TCR derives from a human donor who donated a stem cell graft to a child with acute lymphoblastic leukemia. The sequencing used PBMCs from the stem cell graft donor, collected from the stem cell graft. The DNA is as follows: TGTGCCAGCAGCCCGGGACTAGCGTTTGCCGGGGAGCTGTTTTTT. Its protein reads: CASSPGLAFAGELFF.